This T cell receptor beta chain comes out of a study of T cell responses to AZD1222 COVID-19 vaccine. General study results and limits: After two AZD1222 doses, spike-specific TCR breadth and depth rose versus day 0.

As to this clone: Antigen: not known.

The repertoire was sequenced with immunoSEQ multiplex PCR; TCRdb's copy has only in-frame clones and lacks some. The repertoire consists of approximately 150,000 clones, with 93% occurring once and the leading ten covering about 12%. The input for sequencing was peripheral blood, taken after recovery from COVID-19. The sequence was obtained from an adult who had recovered from COVID-19.

In DNA form, the CDR3 reads TGCGCCAGCAGCCTCGAGGAGACCCAGTACTTC. Its translation is CASSLEETQYF. V usage is TRBV4-1 and J usage is TRBJ2-5; D call uncertain. Trimming pared 4 bases from V and 5 bases from J, leaving 5 bases between. The CDR3 has 11 residues. Germline V gene data show CDR1 as MGHRA and CDR2 as YSYEKL.